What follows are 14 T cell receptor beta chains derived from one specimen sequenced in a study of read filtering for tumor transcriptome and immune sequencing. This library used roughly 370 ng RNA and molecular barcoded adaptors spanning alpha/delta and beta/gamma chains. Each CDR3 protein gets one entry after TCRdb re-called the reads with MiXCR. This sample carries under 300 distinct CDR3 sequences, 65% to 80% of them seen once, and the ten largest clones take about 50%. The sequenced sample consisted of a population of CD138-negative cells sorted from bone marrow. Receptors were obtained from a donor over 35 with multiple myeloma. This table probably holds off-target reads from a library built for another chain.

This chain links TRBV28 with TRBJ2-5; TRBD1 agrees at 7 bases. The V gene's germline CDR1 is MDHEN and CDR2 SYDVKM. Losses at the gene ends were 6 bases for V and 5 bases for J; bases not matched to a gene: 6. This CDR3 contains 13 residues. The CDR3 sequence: CASRGGAFETQYF. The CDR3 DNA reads TGTGCCAGCAGAGGGGGCGCCTTTGAGACCCAGTACTTC.

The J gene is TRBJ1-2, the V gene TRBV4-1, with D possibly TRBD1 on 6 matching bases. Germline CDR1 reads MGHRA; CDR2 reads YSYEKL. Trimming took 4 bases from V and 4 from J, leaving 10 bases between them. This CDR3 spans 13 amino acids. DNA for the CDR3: TGCGCCAGCAGCCCTGACAGGCTCTATGGCTACACCTTC. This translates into CASSPDRLYGYTF.

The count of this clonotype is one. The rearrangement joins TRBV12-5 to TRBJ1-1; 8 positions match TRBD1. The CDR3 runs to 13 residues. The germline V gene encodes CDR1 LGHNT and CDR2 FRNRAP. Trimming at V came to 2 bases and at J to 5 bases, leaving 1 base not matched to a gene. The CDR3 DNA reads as TGTGCTAGTGGTTTGAGACAGGGGACTGAAGCTTTCTTT. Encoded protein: CASGLRQGTEAFF.

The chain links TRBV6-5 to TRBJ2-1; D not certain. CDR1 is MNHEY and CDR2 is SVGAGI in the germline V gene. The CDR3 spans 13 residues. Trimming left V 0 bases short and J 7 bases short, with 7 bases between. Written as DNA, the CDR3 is TGTGCCAGCAGTTACTCCGAGAATAATGAGCAGTTCTTC. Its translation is CASSYSENNEQFF.

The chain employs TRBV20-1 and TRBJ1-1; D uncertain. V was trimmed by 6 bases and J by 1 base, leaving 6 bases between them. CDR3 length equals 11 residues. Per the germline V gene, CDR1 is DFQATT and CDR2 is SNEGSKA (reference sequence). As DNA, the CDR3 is TGCAGTGCCAGGAAGAACACTGAAGCTTTCTTT. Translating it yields CSARKNTEAFF.

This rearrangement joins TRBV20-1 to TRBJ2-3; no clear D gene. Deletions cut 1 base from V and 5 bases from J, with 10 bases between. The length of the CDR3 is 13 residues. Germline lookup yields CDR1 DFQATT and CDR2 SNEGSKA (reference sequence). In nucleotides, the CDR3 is TGCAGTGCTAGAGTGGCCAGTGGAGATACGCAGTATTTT. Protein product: CSARVASGDTQYF.

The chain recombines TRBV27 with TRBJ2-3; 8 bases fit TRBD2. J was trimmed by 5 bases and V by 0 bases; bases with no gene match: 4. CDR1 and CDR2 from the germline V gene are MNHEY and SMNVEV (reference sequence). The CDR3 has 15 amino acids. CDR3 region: CASSLSGLVEDTQYF. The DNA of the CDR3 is TGTGCCAGCAGTTTATCGGGACTAGTTGAAGATACGCAGTATTTT.

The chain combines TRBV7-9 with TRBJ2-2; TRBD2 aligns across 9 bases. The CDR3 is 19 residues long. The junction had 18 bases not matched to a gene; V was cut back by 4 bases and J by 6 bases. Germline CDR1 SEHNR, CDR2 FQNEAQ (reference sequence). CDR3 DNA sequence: TGTGCCAGCAGCTCCTCCGACAGCTTTAGCGGGAGCGTGCCCGGGGAGCTGTTTTTT. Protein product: CASSSSDSFSGSVPGELFF.

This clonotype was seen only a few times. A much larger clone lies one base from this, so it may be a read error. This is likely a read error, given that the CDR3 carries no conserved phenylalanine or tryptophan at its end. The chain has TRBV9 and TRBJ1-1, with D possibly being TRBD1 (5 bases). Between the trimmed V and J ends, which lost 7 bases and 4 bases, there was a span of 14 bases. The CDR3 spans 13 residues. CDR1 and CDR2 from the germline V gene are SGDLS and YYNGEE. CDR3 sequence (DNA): TGTGCCAGCGCACGAGCTGGGACCACTGAAGCTTTCTAT. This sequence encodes CASARAGTTEAFY.

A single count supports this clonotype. CDR3 loop: CSVHSPGNTEAFF. In DNA, the CDR3 is TGCAGCGTTCACTCCCCGGGGAACACTGAAGCTTTCTTT. The V gene is TRBV29-1, the J gene TRBJ1-1; D unclear. The germline CDR1 and CDR2 sequences are SQVTM and ANQGSEA. Trimming shortened V by 5 bases and J by 1 base, and 11 bases separated the two germline ends. The CDR3 consists of 13 residues. The full variable domain, rest sourced from reference TRBV29-1 and TRBJ1-1, is SAVISQKPSRDICQRGTSLTIQCQVDSQVTMMFWYRQQPGQSLTLIATANQGSEATYESGFVIDKFPISRPNLTFSTLTVSNMSPEDSSIYLCSVHSPGNTEAFFGQGTRLTVV.

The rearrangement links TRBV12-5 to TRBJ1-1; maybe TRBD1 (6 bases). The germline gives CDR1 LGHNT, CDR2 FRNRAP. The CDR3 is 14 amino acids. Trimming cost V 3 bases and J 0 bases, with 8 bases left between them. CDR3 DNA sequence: TGTGCTAGTGGTTTAGGGGGGCTGAACACTGAAGCTTTCTTT. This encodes CASGLGGLNTEAFF.

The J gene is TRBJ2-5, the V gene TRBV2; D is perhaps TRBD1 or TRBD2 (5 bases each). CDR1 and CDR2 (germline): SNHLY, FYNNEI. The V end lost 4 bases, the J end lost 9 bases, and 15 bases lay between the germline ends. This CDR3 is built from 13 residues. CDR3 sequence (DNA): TGTGCCAGCAGTGGGAGCAGGGAGAGGCCCCAGTACTTC. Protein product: CASSGSRERPQYF. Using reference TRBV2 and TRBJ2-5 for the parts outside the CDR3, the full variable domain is EPEVTQTPSHQVTQMGQEVILRCVPISNHLYFYWYRQILGQKVEFLVSFYNNEISEKSEIFDDQFSVERPDGSNFTLKIRSTKLEDSAMYFCASSGSRERPQYFGPGTRLLVL.

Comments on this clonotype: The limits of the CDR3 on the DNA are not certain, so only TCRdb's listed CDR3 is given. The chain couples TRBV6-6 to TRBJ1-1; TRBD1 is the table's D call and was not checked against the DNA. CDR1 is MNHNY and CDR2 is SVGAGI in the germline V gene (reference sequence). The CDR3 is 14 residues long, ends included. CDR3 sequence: CASSFGAGGTEAFF.

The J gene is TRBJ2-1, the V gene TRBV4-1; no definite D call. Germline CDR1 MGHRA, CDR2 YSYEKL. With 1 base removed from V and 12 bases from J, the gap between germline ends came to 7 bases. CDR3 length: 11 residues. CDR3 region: CASSQGEGQFF. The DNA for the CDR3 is TGCGCCAGCAGCCAAGGAGAAGGGCAGTTCTTC.